These 22 T cell receptor beta chains originate from one sample sequenced in a study of beta chain bispecific antibodies for T cell cancers. Study results and caveats: The leukemia cells, rather than normal T cells, gave most of the targeted TRBV signal.

A single record per CDR3 protein comes from TCRdb applying MiXCR to the 5' RACE reads. The sample lists some 21,000 distinct CDR3 sequences; approximately 2.5% were seen once. No cognate antigen is known for these TCRs. Either OKT3 anti-CD3 antibody or CD3/CD28 beads expanded T cells from blood mononuclear cells over 3 days. The sequenced sample was healthy donor T cells cultured with leukemia cells. The source is a human donor in good health. Some clones in this sample may be carry-over from other donors' samples.

This clonotype was seen ten or more times. The chain uses TRBV25-1 and TRBJ2-1; D might be TRBD2 (6 bases). Trimming left V 4 bases short and J 1 base short, with 11 bases between. There are 15 residues in the CDR3. Germline CDR1 is MGHDK and CDR2 is SYGVNS. The DNA for the CDR3 is TGTGCCAGCAGTGGAGGCGGGGTTTCCTACAATGAGCAGTTCTTC. Translating gives CASSGGGVSYNEQFF.

The sample holds many counts of this clonotype. The J gene is TRBJ2-7, the V gene TRBV5-6; D is possibly TRBD1 (5 bases). Germline CDR1 SGHDT, CDR2 YYEEEE. The V and J ends lost 3 bases and 4 bases respectively, with 5 bases between them. This CDR3 spans 11 amino acids. CDR3 amino acids: CASSSGYEQYF. CDR3 in DNA: TGTGCCAGCAGCTCAGGGTACGAGCAGTACTTC.

In its sample, this clonotype was seen many times. The rearrangement uses TRBV18 and TRBJ2-1; no definite D call. V was pared by 2 bases and J by 0 bases, with 11 bases between. This CDR3 contains 16 residues. Germline CDR1 KGHSH, CDR2 LQKENI. The CDR3 protein is CASSPMSAGSYNEQFF. In DNA, the CDR3 is TGTGCCAGCTCACCAATGAGCGCAGGCTCCTACAATGAGCAGTTCTTC. Looking up the rest from reference TRBV18 and TRBJ2-1 gives the full variable domain: NAGVMQNPRHLVRRRGQEARLRCSPMKGHSHVYWYRQLPEEGLKFMVYLQKENIIDESGMPKERFSAEFPKEGPSILRIQQVVRGDSAAYFCASSPMSAGSYNEQFFGPGTRLTVL.

This clonotype appeared many times. This chain joins TRBV20-1 and TRBJ1-5; TRBD1 matches at 9 bases. V lost 6 bases to trimming and J lost 0 bases; unmatched junction nucleotides: 6. There are 15 residues in the CDR3. The germline V gene encodes CDR1 DFQATT and CDR2 SNEGSKA (reference sequence). The CDR3 DNA reads TGCAGTGCCGGGACAGGGAGGCGTAGCAATCAGCCCCAGCATTTT. Translating gives CSAGTGRRSNQPQHF.

This clonotype is labeled as medium-sized. The chain recombines TRBV11-2 with TRBJ2-1; D possibly corresponds to TRBD1 (6 bases). The germline gives CDR1 SGHAT, CDR2 FQNNGV. V was shortened by 8 bases and J by 9 bases, with 14 bases between the two germline ends. This CDR3 is built from 12 residues. The CDR3 DNA is TGTGCCAGCTCCTCCATAGGGGGTGAGCAGTTCTTC. It is translated as CASSSIGGEQFF.

Many counts were recorded for this clonotype. The chain carries TRBV7-3 and TRBJ1-2; the match to TRBD1 covers 9 bases. The germline V gene has CDR1 SGHTA and CDR2 FQGTGA. The V and J ends lost 2 bases and 2 bases, in that order; junction bases with no gene match: 3. The CDR3 has 15 amino acids. CDR3 nucleotide sequence: TGTGCCAGCAGCTTAGCAGGACAGGGGAACTATGGCTACACCTTC. The encoded protein is CASSLAGQGNYGYTF. Full variable domain (remainder filled in from reference TRBV7-3 and TRBJ1-2): GAGVSQTPSNKVTEKGKYVELRCDPISGHTALYWYRQSLGQGPEFLIYFQGTGAADDSGLPNDRFFAVRPEGSVSTLKIQRTERGDSAVYLCASSLAGQGNYGYTFGSGTRLTVV.

This clonotype has a count of ten or more. The gene calls are TRBV11-2 and TRBJ2-5; 13 bases map to TRBD2. The CDR3 contains 16 residues. Germline CDR1 is SGHAT and CDR2 is FQNNGV. V shed 4 bases, J shed 3 bases, and the junction held 5 bases outside the gene matches. CDR3: CASSSLAGGPEETQYF. CDR3 nucleotide sequence: TGTGCCAGCAGCTCACTAGCGGGGGGGCCGGAAGAGACCCAGTACTTC.

This clonotype was seen many times. The rearrangement joins TRBV5-1 to TRBJ1-1; 7 nucleotides align to TRBD1. The CDR3 runs 14 residues. V lost 1 base to trimming and J lost 2 bases; unmatched junction nucleotides: 2. Germline V gene sequence: CDR1 SGHRS, CDR2 YFSETQ. The chain's CDR3 is CASSLTGANTEAFF. CDR3 bases: TGCGCCAGCAGCTTGACAGGGGCCAACACTGAAGCTTTCTTT.

Only a few counts were recorded for this clonotype. The chain is built from TRBV6-5 and TRBJ2-2; perhaps TRBD2 as D (6 bases). V lost 0 bases to trimming and J lost 3 bases, with 11 bases between them. This CDR3 region has 16 residues. Germline CDR1 and CDR2: MNHEY and SVGAGI. The CDR3 reads CASSYSRRGYTGELFF. CDR3 sequence (DNA): TGTGCCAGCAGTTACTCAAGGCGGGGTTACACCGGGGAGCTGTTTTTT.

This clonotype was recorded at least ten times. This sequence joins TRBV5-1 and TRBJ2-1, with D tentatively TRBD1 (6 bases). The V end was cut by 0 bases, the J end by 7 bases, with 17 bases between. The CDR3 runs 16 residues. In germline, CDR1 is SGHRS, CDR2 YFSETQ. The CDR3 DNA sequence: TGCGCCAGCAGCTTGGCTCAGGGGAAGGGTTTGAATGAGCAGTTCTTC. Protein product: CASSLAQGKGLNEQFF. Together with reference TRBV5-1 and TRBJ2-1, the CDR3 gives the full variable domain: KAGVTQTPRYLIKTRGQQVTLSCSPISGHRSVSWYQQTPGQGLQFLFEYFSETQRNKGNFPGRFSGRQFSNSRSEMNVSTLELGDSALYLCASSLAQGKGLNEQFFGPGTRLTVL.

This clonotype was seen many times. The chain links TRBV2 to TRBJ2-5, with a weak D call TRBD1 (7 bases). Germline values: CDR1 SNHLY, CDR2 FYNNEI. The V gene lost 6 bases and the J gene lost 5 bases, with 13 bases spanning the gap. The CDR3 contains 13 residues. The CDR3 region is CASRKGAGETQYF. Written as DNA, the CDR3 is TGTGCCAGCAGAAAGGGGGCGGGGGAGACCCAGTACTTC.

The table lists this clonotype with many counts. The chain couples TRBV7-9 to TRBJ2-7; D possibly matches TRBD1 or TRBD2 (6 bases each). Germline V gene data show CDR1 as SEHNR and CDR2 as FQNEAQ (reference sequence). V lost 5 bases, J lost 0 bases, and 14 bases lay in between. The CDR3 runs to 15 residues. CDR3 region: CASSRGQEASYEQYF. In DNA form, the CDR3 reads TGTGCCAGCAGCCGGGGGCAGGAGGCCTCCTACGAGCAGTACTTC.

This clonotype was found a few times. The rearrangement uses TRBV29-1 and TRBJ2-3, with 9 nucleotides matching TRBD1. CDR3 length equals 13 residues. J was trimmed by 1 base and V by 7 bases; bases with no gene match: 3. Germline loops: CDR1 SQVTM, CDR2 ANQGSEA. In DNA, the CDR3 is TGCAGCGCTAGGACAGGGGGCACAGATACGCAGTATTTT. Its protein is CSARTGGTDTQYF.

The V gene is TRBV19, the J gene TRBJ1-5; D perhaps matches TRBD1 (5 bases). The V end lost 1 base, the J end lost 0 bases, and 13 bases lay between the germline ends. CDR1 is LNHDA, CDR2 SQIVND, per germline (reference sequence). CDR3 length: 17 amino acids. The CDR3 nucleotides read TGTGCCAGTAGTATAGGGGACGCACTCTATAGCAATCAGCCCCAGCATTTT. Protein sequence: CASSIGDALYSNQPQHF.

This clonotype was recorded many times. V usage is TRBV10-3 and J usage is TRBJ2-6; 7 bases are shared with TRBD1. This CDR3 has 16 residues. Looked up from germline, CDR1 is ENHRY and CDR2 is SYGVKD. J was trimmed by 0 bases and V by 6 bases; bases with no gene match: 5. This CDR3 is CAISKDRSSGANVLTF. The CDR3 bases are TGTGCCATCAGCAAGGACAGGAGCTCTGGGGCCAACGTCCTGACTTTC.

This clonotype was seen repeatedly, ten times or more. V usage is TRBV4-1 and J usage is TRBJ1-3; 7 nucleotides line up with TRBD1. Looked up from germline, CDR1 is MGHRA and CDR2 is YSYEKL. The V gene end was trimmed by 0 bases and the J gene end by 8 bases; junction bases not matched to a gene: 4. The CDR3 is 14 amino acids. The CDR3 DNA reads TGCGCCAGCAGCCAAGATAGACAGGGAGACACCATATATTTT. This translates into CASSQDRQGDTIYF.

The J gene is TRBJ1-4, the V gene TRBV6-5; D is possibly TRBD1 (6 bases). Germline V CDR1 and CDR2: MNHEY, SVGAGI. V was trimmed by 4 bases and J by 8 bases, leaving 17 bases between them. The CDR3 is 15 amino acids. The CDR3 reads CASSSRPQGDEKLFF. Written as DNA, the CDR3 is TGTGCCAGCAGTTCCAGACCACAGGGAGACGAAAAACTGTTTTTT.

This clonotype is classed as medium-sized (0.01 to 0.1%). This rearrangement joins TRBV9 to TRBJ1-1, with 8 positions matching TRBD1. CDR1 is SGDLS, CDR2 YYNGEE, per germline. The ends lost 3 bases at V and 4 bases at J; junction bases unmatched: 2. The CDR3 length is 13 residues. In DNA, the CDR3 is TGTGCCAGCAGCGGTGGACAGGGCACTGAAGCTTTCTTT. Translation gives CASSGGQGTEAFF.

This clonotype is medium-sized (0.01 to 0.1%). The gene calls are TRBV6-6 and TRBJ2-2; a possible D gene is TRBD1 (6 bases). Germline CDR1 is MNHNY and CDR2 is SVGAGI (reference sequence). Trimming shortened V by 5 bases and J by 7 bases, and 23 bases separated the two germline ends. This CDR3 is built from 17 residues. CDR3 residues: CASSRLPAGADLGELFF. CDR3 DNA sequence: TGTGCCAGCAGTAGACTCCCGGCAGGGGCGGACCTCGGGGAGCTGTTTTTT.

In its sample, this clonotype was seen many times. This chain uses TRBV3-1 with TRBJ2-3; TRBD2 matches at 8 bases. Trimming at V came to 1 base and at J to 4 bases, leaving 4 bases not matched to a gene. The V gene's germline CDR1 is LGHDT and CDR2 YNNKEL (reference sequence). The CDR3 runs to 15 residues. CDR3 bases: TGTGCCAGCAGCCAAGTAACTAGCGGCGCAGATACGCAGTATTTT. Its protein is CASSQVTSGADTQYF.

This clonotype occurred many times. V and J are TRBV7-9 and TRBJ2-6; TRBD1 matches 7 bases. The V and J ends lost 4 bases and 0 bases, in that order; junction bases with no gene match: 15. CDR1 and CDR2 (germline): SEHNR, FQNEAQ (reference sequence). The length of the CDR3 is 20 residues. In DNA, the CDR3 is TGTGCCAGCAGCTCCACGCGGTACGGACAGGTCAACTCTGGGGCCAACGTCCTGACTTTC. Translating gives CASSSTRYGQVNSGANVLTF.

This clonotype was seen more than once but under ten times. The rearrangement links TRBV10-2 to TRBJ2-7; TRBD1 might be the D (5 bases). This CDR3 is 13 amino acids long. V was cut by 5 bases and J by 2 bases, with 10 bases left in between. CDR1 is WSHSY, CDR2 SAAADI, per germline. The CDR3 loop is CASSLGVPYEQYF. DNA for the CDR3: TGCGCCAGCAGTTTAGGGGTCCCCTACGAGCAGTACTTC.